The rows below give T cell receptor beta chains drawn from one sample of a study of blood T cell repertoires in COVID-19. Data came from immunoSEQ multiplex PCR; TCRdb stores just in-frame clones and leaves some out. Counted here are about 240,000 clones, more than 85% occurring once; the ten biggest clones make up roughly 3.7%. Source material: PBMCs or T cells enriched from blood (not recorded which). The receptors originated from a woman under 40 who had recovered from COVID-19. Both conserved end residues are part of each CDR3. D genes are given only for firm matches. Clone size, where shown, is once, few, many, or a class for clones that have expanded.

CDR3 DNA	CDR3 protein	clone size	J gene	V gene	D gene
TGTGCCAGCAGCTTATCCTACTACGAGCAGTACTTC	CASSLSYYEQYF	NA	TRBJ2-7	TRBV11-2	NA
TGTGCCAGCAGCGTCCAGCGGGCAGGGGAGCAGTTCTTC	CASSVQRAGEQFF	NA	TRBJ2-1	TRBV9	NA
TGCGCCAGCAGCCAAGGAGGTAGATCCCAAGAGACCCAGTACTTC	CASSQGGRSQETQYF	NA	TRBJ2-5	TRBV4-3	NA
TGCGCCAGCAGCTTAGAAGGGGGTGGAGAGACCCAGTACTTC	CASSLEGGGETQYF	once	TRBJ2-5	TRBV5-1	NA
TGTGCCAGCAGTGTGAGTCGGTCCGGGGAGCTGTTTTTT	CASSVSRSGELFF	NA	TRBJ2-2	TRBV27	NA
TGTGCCACCAGTGACCGCAGGGGGCCCGGGGTAGAGACCCAGTACTTC	CATSDRRGPGVETQYF	NA	TRBJ2-5	TRBV24-1	TRBD1
TGTGCCAGCAGTTACCCTTCCCATTGGCTAGCGGAAAGCACAGATACGCAGTATTTT	CASSYPSHWLAESTDTQYF	NA	TRBJ2-3	TRBV6-2/TRBV6-3	TRBD2
TGTGCCAGCAGGTGGACAGGGATTAATGGGGCTTTCTTT	CASRWTGINGAFF	NA	TRBJ1-1	TRBV5-8	TRBD1
TGCGCCAGCAGCCAAGGGTCGAGGAGCGGCTACAATGAGCAGTTCTTC	CASSQGSRSGYNEQFF	NA	TRBJ2-1	TRBV4-3	NA
TGTGCCAGCAGCTCGACAGGGGAGAAGGGCGAGCAGTACTTC	CASSSTGEKGEQYF	NA	TRBJ2-7	TRBV9	TRBD1
TGTGCCAGCAGCTCCGGGACACCCAATCAGCCCCAGCATTTT	CASSSGTPNQPQHF	NA	TRBJ1-5	TRBV5-6	NA
TGCGCCAGCAGCCAAGATCGGGCTTCAGCGGGGGAAGAGACCCAGTACTTC	CASSQDRASAGEETQYF	NA	TRBJ2-5	TRBV4-1	TRBD2
TGTGCCATCAGTGGAGGAAGGGAGCGGAACACCGGGGAGCTGTTTTTT	CAISGGRERNTGELFF	NA	TRBJ2-2	TRBV10-3	NA
TGTGCCAGCAGTTCAACAGGTTTTGCCTATGGCTACACCTTC	CASSSTGFAYGYTF	once	TRBJ1-2	TRBV25-1	NA
TGCGCCAGCACATTAACCAGATTCAACACTGAAGCTTTCTTT	CASTLTRFNTEAFF	NA	TRBJ1-1	TRBV5-1	NA
TGCAGCGTTTCTAAGACAGGGGCGGAAGCTTTCTTT	CSVSKTGAEAFF	NA	TRBJ1-1	TRBV29-1	TRBD1
TGTGCCAGCAGGGTACAGATGAACACTGAAGCTTTCTTT	CASRVQMNTEAFF	NA	TRBJ1-1	TRBV28	NA
TGTGCCAGCAGGTCTATTGGACAGGGCTATGGCTACACCTTC	CASRSIGQGYGYTF	NA	TRBJ1-2	TRBV28	TRBD1
TGTGCCAGCAGTTTAAGGGCAGGGAAAAGCGAAAAACTGTTTTTT	CASSLRAGKSEKLFF	NA	TRBJ1-4	TRBV28	NA
TGTGCCAGCAGCCAAGAACCCAGCGGGGACACCGGGGAGCTGTTTTTT	CASSQEPSGDTGELFF	NA	TRBJ2-2	TRBV3-1/TRBV3-2	TRBD2
TGTGCCAGCAGCGCCCGACAGGGAATTTCACCCCTCCACTTT	CASSARQGISPLHF	NA	TRBJ1-6	TRBV7-3	TRBD1
TGTGCCAGCAGTAAAACAGGGGGCGCAGATACGCAGTATTTT	CASSKTGGADTQYF	once	TRBJ2-3	TRBV28	TRBD1
TGTGCCTGGAGTAAGGGACAGGCGAACACCGGGGAGCTGTTTTTT	CAWSKGQANTGELFF	NA	TRBJ2-2	TRBV30	TRBD1
TGTGCCAGCATGAAGACTAGCGGCTCCTACAATGAGCAGTTCTTC	CASMKTSGSYNEQFF	NA	TRBJ2-1	TRBV7-2	TRBD2
TGTGCCAGCAGTCGTGGAGAGGGCACTGAAGCTTTCTTT	CASSRGEGTEAFF	NA	TRBJ1-1	TRBV12-3/TRBV12-4	NA
TGTGCCAGCAGCCAAGATCTCGTGGCGGTGAGCTCCTATAATTCACCCCTCCACTTT	CASSQDLVAVSSYNSPLHF	NA	TRBJ1-6	TRBV3-1/TRBV3-2	NA
TGTGCCAGTACCGATGGGGGACTCCTCAGCAATCAGCCCCAGCATTTT	CASTDGGLLSNQPQHF	NA	TRBJ1-5	TRBV19	NA
TGTGCCAGCTCACGTACAAATATGGACGAGCAGTACTTC	CASSRTNMDEQYF	NA	TRBJ2-7	TRBV18	NA
TGTGCCAGCAGCTGGGGAGGGGATAATTCACCCCTCCACTTT	CASSWGGDNSPLHF	NA	TRBJ1-6	TRBV5-6	NA
TGTGCCAGCAGTTTGTATACAGGGGGATCCGGTGACACTGAAGCTTTCTTT	CASSLYTGGSGDTEAFF	NA	TRBJ1-1	TRBV28	TRBD1
TGCGCCAGCAGCCAGTTAGCGGGAGCTACGTACGAGCAGTACTTC	CASSQLAGATYEQYF	NA	TRBJ2-7	TRBV4-1	TRBD2